Reported below is one T cell receptor (beta chain). Its target is unknown. These data originate in a study of shared clonotypes between healthy human individuals. The study, taken as a whole, reports: Naive CD4 clonotype sharing across several donors was around 5%. Larger estimated richness was generally recorded for naive subsets relative to memory subsets.

The authors split each subset's genomic DNA evenly across several immunoSEQ plates. In the original processing: Filtering differed since immunoSEQ provided only junctions, with no quality scores. Sequencing was performed with immunoSEQ multiplex PCR; in TCRdb, only in-frame clones are kept and a portion is missing. The V and J calls and the clone size are those of that table, but D and trimming were determined from the DNA. The table records 1.5 million to 2.5 million clones, about 95% of them present only once. Cells designated naive CD8 were CD45RO-negative and were positively selected for CCR7, with terminally differentiated effector memory CD45RA+ cells excluded. The TCR was taken from a man aged 18 to 35 in good health. Sequences were obtained from naive CD8+ T cells sorted from blood.

Here the CDR3 DNA reads TGTGCCAGCAGCCCAAGCGGGGGGGAGACCTACAATGAGCAGTTCTTC. As protein: CASSPSGGETYNEQFF. The chain recombines TRBV27 with TRBJ2-1; 10 bases are a match to TRBD2. This CDR3 has 16 residues. V trimming: 6 bases; J trimming: 2 bases; junction bases outside the gene matches: 7. Germline V gene lookup returns CDR1 MNHEY and CDR2 SMNVEV (reference sequence).